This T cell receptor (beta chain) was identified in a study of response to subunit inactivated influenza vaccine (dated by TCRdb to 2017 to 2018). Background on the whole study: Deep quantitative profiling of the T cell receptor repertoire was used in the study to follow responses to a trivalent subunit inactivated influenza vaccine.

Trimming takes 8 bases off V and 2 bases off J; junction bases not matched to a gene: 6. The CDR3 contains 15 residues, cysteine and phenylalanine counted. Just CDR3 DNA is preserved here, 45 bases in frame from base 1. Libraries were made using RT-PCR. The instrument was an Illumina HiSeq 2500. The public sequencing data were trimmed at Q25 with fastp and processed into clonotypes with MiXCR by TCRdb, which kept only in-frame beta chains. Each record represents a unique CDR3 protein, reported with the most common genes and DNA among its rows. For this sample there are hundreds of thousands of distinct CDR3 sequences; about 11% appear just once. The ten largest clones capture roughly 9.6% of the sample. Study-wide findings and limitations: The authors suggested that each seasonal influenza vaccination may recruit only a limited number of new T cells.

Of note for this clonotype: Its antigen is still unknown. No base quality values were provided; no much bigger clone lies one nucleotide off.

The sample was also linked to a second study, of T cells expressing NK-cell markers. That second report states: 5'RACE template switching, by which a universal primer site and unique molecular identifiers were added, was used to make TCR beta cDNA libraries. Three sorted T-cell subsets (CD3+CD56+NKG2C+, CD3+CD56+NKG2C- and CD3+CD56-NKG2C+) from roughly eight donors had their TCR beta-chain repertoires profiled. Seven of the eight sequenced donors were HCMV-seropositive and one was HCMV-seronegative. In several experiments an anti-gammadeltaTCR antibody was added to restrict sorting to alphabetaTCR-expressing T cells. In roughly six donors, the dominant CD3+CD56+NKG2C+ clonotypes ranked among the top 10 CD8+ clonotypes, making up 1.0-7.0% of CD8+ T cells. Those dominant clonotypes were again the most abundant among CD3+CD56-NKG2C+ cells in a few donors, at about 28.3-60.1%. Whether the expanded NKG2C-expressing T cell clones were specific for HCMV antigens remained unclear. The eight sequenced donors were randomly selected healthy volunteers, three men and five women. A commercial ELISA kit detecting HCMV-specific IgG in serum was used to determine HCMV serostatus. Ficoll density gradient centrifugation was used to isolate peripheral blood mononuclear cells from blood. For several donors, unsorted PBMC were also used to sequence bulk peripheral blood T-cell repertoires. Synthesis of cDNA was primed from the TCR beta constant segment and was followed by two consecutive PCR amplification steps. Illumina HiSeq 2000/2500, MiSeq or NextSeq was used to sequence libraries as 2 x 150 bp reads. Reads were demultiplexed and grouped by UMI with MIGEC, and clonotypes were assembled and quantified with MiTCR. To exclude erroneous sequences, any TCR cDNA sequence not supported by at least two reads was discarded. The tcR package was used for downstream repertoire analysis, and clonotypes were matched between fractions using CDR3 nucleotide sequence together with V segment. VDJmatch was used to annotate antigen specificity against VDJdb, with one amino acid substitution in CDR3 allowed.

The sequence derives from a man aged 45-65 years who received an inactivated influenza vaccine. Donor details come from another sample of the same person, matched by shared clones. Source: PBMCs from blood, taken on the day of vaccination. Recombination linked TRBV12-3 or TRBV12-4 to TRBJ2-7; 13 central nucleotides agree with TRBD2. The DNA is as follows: TGTGCCAGCCGACCCGGGACTAGCGGGACCTACGAGCAGTACTTC. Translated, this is CASRPGTSGTYEQYF.